What follows is one T cell receptor beta chain and its context. These data originate in a study of control samples from healthy donors and cancer patients. Profiling relied on immunoSEQ multiplex PCR, and the TCRdb table lists in-frame clones only, not all of them. The sample has 70,000 to 95,000 clones, about 90% seen once. V lost 3 bases to trimming and J lost 0 bases; unmatched junction nucleotides: 11. The germline CDR1 and CDR2 sequences are LGHNA and YSLEER. CDR3 length equals 18 residues. The chain has TRBV4-3 and TRBJ2-1, with 7 bases that match TRBD1. The receptor's source is a man in his forties or fifties in good health. The specimen sequenced was blood. The CDR3 coding sequence is TGCGCCAGCAGCCATGGAGGAGTTTCAGGGGGCTCCTACAATGAGCAGTTCTTC. It encodes CASSHGGVSGGSYNEQFF.